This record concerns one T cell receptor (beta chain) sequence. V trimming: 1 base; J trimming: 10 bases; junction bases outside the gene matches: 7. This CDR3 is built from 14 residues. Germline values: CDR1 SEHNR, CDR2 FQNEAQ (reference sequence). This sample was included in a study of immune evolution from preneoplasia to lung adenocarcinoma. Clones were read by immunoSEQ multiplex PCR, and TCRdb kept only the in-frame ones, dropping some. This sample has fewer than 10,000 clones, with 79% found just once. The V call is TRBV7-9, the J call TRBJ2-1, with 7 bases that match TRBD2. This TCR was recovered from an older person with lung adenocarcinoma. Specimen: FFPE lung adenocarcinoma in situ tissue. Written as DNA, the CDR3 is TGTGCCAGCAGCTTAGGGGCGGGGGTCCGGGAGCAGTTCTTC. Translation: CASSLGAGVREQFF.